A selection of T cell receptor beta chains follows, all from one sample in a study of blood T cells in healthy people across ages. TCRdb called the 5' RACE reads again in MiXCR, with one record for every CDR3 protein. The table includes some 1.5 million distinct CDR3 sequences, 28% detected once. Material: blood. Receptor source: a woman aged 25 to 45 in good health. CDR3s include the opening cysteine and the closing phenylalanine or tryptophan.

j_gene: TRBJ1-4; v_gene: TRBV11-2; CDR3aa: CASSLSGTSNEKLFF
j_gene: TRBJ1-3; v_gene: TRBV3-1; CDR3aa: CASNGLRNTIYF
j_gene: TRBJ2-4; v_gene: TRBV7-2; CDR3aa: CASSFGGLNIQYF
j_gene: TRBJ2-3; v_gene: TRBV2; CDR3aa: CASSVEGHSTDTQYF
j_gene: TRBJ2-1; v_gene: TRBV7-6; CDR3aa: CASSLGWGLATNEQFF
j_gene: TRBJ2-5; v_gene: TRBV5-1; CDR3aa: CASSLGAQGGQETQYF
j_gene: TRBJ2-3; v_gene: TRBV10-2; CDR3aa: CASSHRQQTDTQYF
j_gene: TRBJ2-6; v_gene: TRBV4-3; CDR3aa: CASSQGPGGSSGANVLTF
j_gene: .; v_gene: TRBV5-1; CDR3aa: CAISFRAALTLTSYEQYF
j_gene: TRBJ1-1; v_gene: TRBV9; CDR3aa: CASSVAGGRNTEAFF
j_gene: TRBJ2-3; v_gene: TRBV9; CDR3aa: CASSPPLAGGKATQYF
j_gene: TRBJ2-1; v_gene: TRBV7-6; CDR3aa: CASSPNRGPGYNEQFF